The TCR beta chain described here comes from a study of OX40 agonist ivuxolimab in advanced cancers. After removal of 5 bases from V and 7 bases from J, the junction contained 14 bases not matched to a gene. Germline CDR1 and CDR2: SEHNR and FQNEAQ (reference sequence). The CDR3 runs 17 residues. Profiling relied on immunoSEQ multiplex PCR, and the TCRdb table lists in-frame clones only, not all of them. The sample lists 70,000 or so clones, about 90% seen once, with around 2.2% in the top ten. This specimen consisted of CD4+ or CD8+ T cells sorted from blood, obtained in a trial of the OX40 agonist ivuxolimab. This receptor was obtained from an adult with an advanced solid tumor such as melanoma, head and neck, liver or kidney cancer. This sequence joins TRBV7-9 and TRBJ1-6, with TRBD1 matching over 7 bases. Here the CDR3 reads CASSPQGGPATNSPLHF. DNA for the CDR3: TGTGCCAGCAGCCCTCAAGGGGGCCCTGCGACAAATTCACCCCTCCACTTT.